This passage covers 24 T cell receptor beta chains from one sample sequenced in a study of blood T cell repertoires in COVID-19. Libraries were prepared by immunoSEQ multiplex PCR; TCRdb keeps only in-frame clonotypes and omits some of them. The table shows over 200,000 clones, with 70% to 90% occurring only once. The specimen was PBMCs or T cells enriched from blood (not recorded which). The receptor set was obtained from a woman aged 45-65 years who had recovered from COVID-19.

This chain links TRBV7-6 with TRBJ2-2, with 15 bases identical to TRBD2. The germline gives CDR1 SGHVS, CDR2 FNYEAQ. The V gene end was trimmed by 4 bases and the J gene end by 3 bases; junction bases not matched to a gene: 3. The CDR3 spans 17 residues. This chain's CDR3 is CASSWGLAGGYTGELFF. In DNA form, the CDR3 reads TGTGCCAGCAGCTGGGGACTAGCGGGAGGTTACACCGGGGAGCTGTTTTTT.

The V gene is TRBV28, the J gene TRBJ2-1; TRBD1 matches 9 bases. From germline, CDR1 is MDHEN and CDR2 SYDVKM. J gave up 3 bases and V 4 bases, and 4 bases lay outside the gene matches. The CDR3 contains 15 residues. In DNA form, the CDR3 reads TGTGCCAGCAGTTCCCACAGGGGGCTCTACAATGAGCAGTTCTTC. It translates to CASSSHRGLYNEQFF.

The chain is built from TRBV9 and TRBJ1-5; D call uncertain. CDR1 SGDLS and CDR2 YYNGEE come from the germline V gene. CDR3 length: 16 amino acids. Between the trimmed V and J ends, which lost 4 bases and 1 base, there was a span of 15 bases. CDR3 loop: CASSPSGSLSNQPQHF. The CDR3 DNA reads as TGTGCCAGCAGCCCCTCGGGGTCCTTAAGCAATCAGCCCCAGCATTTT.

V is TRBV6-5 and J is TRBJ1-2; no clear D. Germline loops: CDR1 MNHEY, CDR2 SVGAGI. This CDR3 has 14 amino acids. V was cut by 7 bases and J by 4 bases, with 16 bases left in between. This CDR3 is CASTAGPQRYGYTF. CDR3 nucleotide sequence: TGTGCCAGCACCGCGGGCCCCCAACGCTATGGCTACACCTTC.

This chain links TRBV7-2 with TRBJ1-5; 7 positions match TRBD1. Germline loops: CDR1 SGHTA, CDR2 FQGNSA. The CDR3 has 16 residues. The V segment lost 2 bases and the J segment 2 bases; nucleotides outside the gene matches: 6. CDR3 protein: CASSLRYRGGNQPQHF. CDR3 DNA: TGTGCCAGCAGCTTACGGTACAGGGGCGGCAATCAGCCCCAGCATTTT. The full variable domain, with the rest looked up from reference TRBV7-2 and TRBJ1-5, is GAGVSQSPSNKVTEKGKDVELRCDPISGHTALYWYRQSLGQGLEFLIYFQGNSAPDKSGLPSDRFSAERTGGSVSTLTIQRTQQEDSAVYLCASSLRYRGGNQPQHFGDGTRLSIL.

The rearrangement links TRBV9 to TRBJ1-2; 10 nucleotides align to TRBD1. Trimming cost V 3 bases and J 3 bases; bases outside gene matches: 2. The CDR3 is 14 amino acids. CDR1 and CDR2 (germline): SGDLS, YYNGEE. The CDR3 spells CASSATGGDYGYTF. The CDR3 DNA reads TGTGCCAGCAGCGCGACAGGGGGCGACTATGGCTACACCTTC.

The chain is built from TRBV5-5 and TRBJ2-7; TRBD1 matches 11 bases. Germline CDR1 reads SGHKS; CDR2 reads YYEKEE (reference sequence). J gave up 0 bases and V 4 bases, and 3 bases lay outside the gene matches. This CDR3 contains 15 residues. CDR3 DNA sequence: TGTGCCAGCAGCCCAGGGACAGGGGGCTCCTACGAGCAGTACTTC. Residues: CASSPGTGGSYEQYF. Supplemented by reference TRBV5-5 and TRBJ2-7, the full variable domain reads DAGVTQSPTHLIKTRGQQVTLRCSPISGHKSVSWYQQVLGQGPQFIFQYYEKEERGRGNFPDRFSARQFPNYSSELNVNALLLGDSALYLCASSPGTGGSYEQYFGPGTRLTVT.

This clone was recorded a few times. J is TRBJ2-1 and V is TRBV4-1; 11 bases are a match to TRBD2. V gave up 6 bases and J gave up 3 bases; unmatched junction bases: 7. Looked up from germline, CDR1 is MGHRA and CDR2 is YSYEKL. The CDR3 has 16 amino acids. The CDR3 loop reads CASRIGGTSGYNEQFF. Written as DNA, the CDR3 is TGCGCCAGCAGGATTGGTGGGACTAGCGGCTACAATGAGCAGTTCTTC.

This clone was seen a handful of times. This sequence joins TRBV28 and TRBJ2-2; D gene uncertain. The V gene lost 2 bases and the J gene lost 0 bases, with 7 bases spanning the gap. The length of the CDR3 is 15 residues. Germline V gene lookup returns CDR1 MDHEN and CDR2 SYDVKM. The CDR3 spells CASSLGSTNTGELFF. CDR3 in DNA: TGTGCCAGCAGTTTAGGCAGTACGAACACCGGGGAGCTGTTTTTT.

The sample holds a few counts of this clone. The V call is TRBV19, the J call TRBJ1-5; D perhaps matches TRBD1 (6 bases). The CDR3 runs to 16 residues. V was shortened by 3 bases and J by 3 bases, with 15 bases between the two germline ends. Germline V gene lookup returns CDR1 LNHDA and CDR2 SQIVND (reference sequence). CDR3 bases: TGTGCCAGTAGTATCATACGACCAGGGGCCAATCAGCCCCAGCATTTT. Its protein is CASSIIRPGANQPQHF. Combining the CDR3 with reference TRBV19 and TRBJ1-5 gives the whole variable domain DGGITQSPKYLFRKEGQNVTLSCEQNLNHDAMYWYRQDPGQGLRLIYYSQIVNDFQKGDIAEGYSVSREKKESFPLTVTSAQKNPTAFYLCASSIIRPGANQPQHFGDGTRLSIL.

The chain links TRBV7-9 to TRBJ1-3, with TRBD1 matching 8 bases. With V trimmed by 1 base and J by 5 bases, 1 base remained unmatched. Per the germline V gene, CDR1 is SEHNR and CDR2 is FQNEAQ (reference sequence). This CDR3 is 14 amino acids long. CDR3 bases: TGTGCCAGCAGCTTAGGGACAGGGAGAAACACCATATATTTT. Amino acids: CASSLGTGRNTIYF.

The rearrangement uses TRBV18 and TRBJ1-1; D may be TRBD1 (6 bases). The CDR3 totals 13 residues. Per the germline V gene, CDR1 is KGHSH and CDR2 is LQKENI. Trimming left V 4 bases short and J 4 bases short, with 10 bases between. This CDR3 reads CASSQGEGTEAFF. CDR3 nucleotides: TGTGCCAGCTCACAGGGGGAGGGCACTGAAGCTTTCTTT.

This clone occurred once. This rearrangement joins TRBV19 to TRBJ2-7; tentative D call: TRBD2 (7 bases). Trimming removed 8 bases at V and 7 bases at J, with 15 bases between. Looked up from germline, CDR1 is LNHDA and CDR2 is SQIVND (reference sequence). The CDR3 is 12 residues long. The CDR3 coding sequence is TGTGCCAGTGCGGGGGCGACGGGAGAGCAGTACTTC. Amino acid sequence: CASAGATGEQYF.

J is TRBJ2-2 and V is TRBV29-1; D is perhaps TRBD1 (6 bases). The CDR3 sequence is 12 residues long. V lost 6 bases, J lost 4 bases, and 9 bases lay in between. The germline V gene has CDR1 SQVTM and CDR2 ANQGSEA. The CDR3 nucleotides are TGCAGCGTCCAGGGGTCCACCGGGGAGCTGTTTTTT. Translated: CSVQGSTGELFF.

This clone appeared a single time. The rearrangement joins TRBV14 to TRBJ2-7; D is unclear. Looked up from germline, CDR1 is SGHDN and CDR2 is FVKESK. The CDR3 consists of 11 residues. Trimming stripped 4 bases from V and 3 bases from J, with 4 bases between. CDR3 sequence (DNA): TGTGCCAGCAGCCCACACTACGAGCAGTACTTC. Its protein is CASSPHYEQYF.

The chain has TRBV7-8 and TRBJ2-1; 8 nucleotides agree with TRBD2. Germline CDR1 SGHVS, CDR2 FQNEAQ. The CDR3 runs 17 residues. The V segment lost 5 bases and the J segment 4 bases; nucleotides outside the gene matches: 13. CDR3 nucleotides: TGTGCCAGCAGCCGTATTATGTCCGGGAGGGGTTACAATGAGCAGTTCTTC. This encodes CASSRIMSGRGYNEQFF. The full variable domain, in which reference TRBV7-8 and TRBJ2-1 provide the parts outside the CDR3, is GAGVSQSPRYKVAKRGQDVALRCDPISGHVSLFWYQQALGQGPEFLTYFQNEAQLDKSGLPSDRFFAERPEGSVSTLKIQRTQQEDSAVYLCASSRIMSGRGYNEQFFGPGTRLTVL.

The chain has TRBV5-4 and TRBJ1-6, with 8 nucleotides matching TRBD1. The trim removed 0 bases at V and 5 bases at J, leaving 4 bases unmatched. The CDR3 has 16 amino acids. The germline gives CDR1 SGHNT, CDR2 YYREEE (reference sequence). CDR3 in amino acids: CASSLAGQGDNSPLHF. The CDR3 coding sequence is TGTGCCAGCAGCTTGGCCGGACAGGGCGATAATTCACCCCTCCACTTT.

The chain is built from TRBV5-6 and TRBJ2-5; 9 bases match TRBD2. Germline V gene sequence: CDR1 SGHDT, CDR2 YYEEEE. The ends lost 2 bases at V and 3 bases at J; junction bases unmatched: 2. This CDR3 contains 14 residues. This CDR3 is CASSFAGGEETQYF. The CDR3 region has the DNA TGTGCCAGCAGCTTTGCGGGGGGGGAAGAGACCCAGTACTTC.

The chain has TRBV13 and TRBJ2-1, with TRBD2 as a possible D gene (5 bases). Trimming left V 4 bases short and J 2 bases short, with 15 bases between. The CDR3 loop spans 16 amino acids. Germline CDR1 and CDR2: PRHDT and FYEKMQ (reference sequence). The CDR3 DNA reads TGTGCCAGCAGCTCATATGCGGGTGTTGCCTACAATGAGCAGTTCTTC. Amino acid sequence: CASSSYAGVAYNEQFF. The entire variable domain, with the rest obtained from reference TRBV13 and TRBJ2-1, is as follows: AAGVIQSPRHLIKEKRETATLKCYPIPRHDTVYWYQQGPGQDPQFLISFYEKMQSDKGSIPDRFSAQQFSDYHSELNMSSLELGDSALYFCASSSYAGVAYNEQFFGPGTRLTVL.

This clone was detected only a few times. The V and J genes are TRBV19 and TRBJ1-5; perhaps TRBD1 as D (5 bases). There are 15 residues in the CDR3. Germline CDR1 and CDR2: LNHDA and SQIVND (reference sequence). Trimming removed 5 bases from V and 2 bases from J, with 13 bases in between. The CDR3 sequence: CASSPPGPGNQPQHF. In nucleotides, the CDR3 is TGTGCCAGTAGTCCCCCAGGGCCCGGCAATCAGCCCCAGCATTTT.

Comment on this clone: The junction differs from germline at one of its ends, possibly a read error. The chain combines TRBV7-7 with TRBJ1-1; D is ambiguous. This CDR3 contains 13 residues. Germline CDR1 reads SSHAT; CDR2 reads FNYEAQ (reference sequence). The CDR3, as DNA: TGTGCTAGCAGCTTGACAAGAAACACTGAAGCTTTCTTT. Translated, it gives CASSLTRNTEAFF.

The V call is TRBV27, the J call TRBJ1-5; no clear D. Germline values: CDR1 MNHEY, CDR2 SMNVEV (reference sequence). V lost 5 bases and J lost 7, with 12 bases in between. The CDR3 is 13 residues long. The CDR3 bases are TGTGCCAGCAGTCTTGCAGGCCACCAGCCCCAGCATTTT. Encoded protein: CASSLAGHQPQHF.

The chain combines TRBV28 with TRBJ1-3; 7 bases are a match to TRBD1. This CDR3 spans 14 amino acids. Germline values: CDR1 MDHEN, CDR2 SYDVKM. The CDR3 region is CQAQGGISGNTIYF. DNA for the CDR3: TGTCAGGCGCAGGGGGGCATTTCTGGAAACACCATATATTTT.

This chain uses TRBV5-6 with TRBJ1-5; maybe TRBD1 (5 bases). The CDR3 is 14 amino acids. CDR1 SGHDT and CDR2 YYEEEE come from the germline V gene. Trimming took 1 base from V and 4 from J, leaving 9 bases between them. CDR3 residues: CASSLSQGNQPQHF. The CDR3 DNA reads as TGTGCCAGCAGCTTGAGCCAGGGAAATCAGCCCCAGCATTTT.